The 9 T cell receptor beta chains presented below share a single source sample, sequenced in a study of T-cell reconstitution after alpha-beta-depleted transplantation in children. Unique molecular identifiers were used to barcode this TCRbeta library. TCRdb reanalysed the PCR reads using MiXCR and keeps one entry per CDR3 protein. The data contain approximately 400,000 distinct CDR3 sequences, about a tenth of them singletons. The input for sequencing was PBMCs from the stem cell graft donor, taken from the stem cell graft. These TCRs come from a human donor who donated a stem cell graft to a child with acute myeloid leukemia.

This clonotype appeared a few times. The chain combines TRBV12-3 or TRBV12-4 with TRBJ2-1; no reliable D call. The CDR3 contains 15 residues. V lost 5 bases, J lost 3 bases, and 14 bases lay in between. The CDR3 loop reads CASSPQGGFYNEQFF. CDR3 DNA sequence: TGTGCCAGCAGTCCACAAGGTGGTTTCTACAATGAGCAGTTCTTC.

The table lists this clonotype with many counts. The V gene is TRBV7-2, the J gene TRBJ2-3; D not certain. CDR3 length equals 13 residues. Germline V CDR1 and CDR2: SGHTA, FQGNSA. Trimming removed 0 bases from V and 5 bases from J, with 6 bases in between. CDR3 region: CASSLALGDTQYF. CDR3 DNA: TGTGCCAGCAGCTTAGCGCTCGGAGATACGCAGTATTTT. Supplemented by reference TRBV7-2 and TRBJ2-3, the full variable domain reads GAGVSQSPSNKVTEKGKDVELRCDPISGHTALYWYRQSLGQGLEFLIYFQGNSAPDKSGLPSDRFSAERTGGSVSTLTIQRTQQEDSAVYLCASSLALGDTQYFGPGTRLTVL.

The CDR3 DNA follows: TGTGCCAGCAGTTTATCAGCAGGGCGCGAGACCCAGTACTTC. Its protein product is CASSLSAGRETQYF. The chain couples TRBV27 to TRBJ2-5; D might be TRBD1 (5 bases). CDR1 and CDR2 (germline): MNHEY, SMNVEV (reference sequence). V shed 0 bases and J shed 5 bases, with 10 bases lying between them. This CDR3 spans 14 amino acids.

This clonotype showed up many times. The chain joins TRBV5-1 to TRBJ1-5; D not certain. CDR1 and CDR2 from the germline V gene are SGHRS and YFSETQ. V was cut by 6 bases and J by 7 bases, with 20 bases left in between. This CDR3 comprises 15 residues. CDR3 loop: CASNPETETRQPQHF. The CDR3 bases are TGCGCCAGCAACCCGGAGACCGAGACAAGGCAGCCCCAGCATTTT.

This clonotype came up a few times. The chain joins TRBV21-1 to TRBJ2-7; TRBD2, the D gene given by the table, was not confirmed from the DNA. TRBV21-1 is described as a pseudogene. There are 18 residues in the CDR3. In DNA form, the CDR3 reads TGTGCCAGCAGCAAAGCAGATAGCGGGAGTTTCCCTCGGGAAGAGCAGTACTTC. Its translation is CASSKADSGSFPREEQYF.

CDR3 DNA sequence: TGCGCCAGCAGCCAGGACGCGGGAGCGGGGGGAACATACAATGAGCAGTTCTTC. Its translation: CASSQDAGAGGTYNEQFF. V usage is TRBV4-1 and J usage is TRBJ2-1, with TRBD2 matching over 9 bases. The CDR3 has 18 amino acids. Germline lookup yields CDR1 MGHRA and CDR2 YSYEKL. V lost 3 bases to trimming and J lost 4 bases; unmatched junction nucleotides: 13.

This clonotype showed up many times. V gene TRBV4-1 combines with J gene TRBJ1-5; D is unresolved. The V end was cut by 0 bases, the J end by 6 bases, with 12 bases between. The germline CDR1 and CDR2 sequences are MGHRA and YSYEKL. The CDR3 runs to 15 residues. The CDR3 spells CASSQEYGVGQPQHF. CDR3 bases: TGCGCCAGCAGCCAAGAGTACGGGGTAGGTCAGCCCCAGCATTTT.

The V gene is TRBV12-3 or TRBV12-4, the J gene TRBJ1-4, with unresolved D. The ends were cut back, 1 base at V and 8 bases at J, with 8 bases in the middle. The CDR3 covers 13 residues. The CDR3 DNA reads TGTGCCAGCAGTTTAGGAGCAGAAGAAAAACTGTTTTTT. It yields the protein CASSLGAEEKLFF.

Comment on this clonotype: The conserved final phenylalanine or tryptophan is absent from the CDR3, which likely points to a read error. The limits of the CDR3 on the DNA are not certain, so only TCRdb's listed CDR3 is given. This sequence joins TRBV6-2 or TRBV6-3 and TRBJ1-6. The CDR3 region is 12 residues in length, termini included. The germline V gene has CDR1 MNHEY and CDR2 SVGEGT. The CDR3 loop is CASSSSGLSAAV.